This T cell receptor (beta chain) was profiled in a study of shared clonotypes between healthy human individuals. The CDR3 length is 13 residues. Trimming removed 6 bases from V and 4 bases from J; junction bases left unmatched: 3. Germline-derived CDR1 and CDR2 are LNHDA and SQIVND (reference sequence). The healthy adult donors were HIV-negative and reported no recent acute infections or vaccinations. Memory CD4+ cells were the fraction left after CD45RA+ naive selection. Each replicate PCR on the sorted subsets used roughly 190 ng DNA (around 30,000 T cell genomes). Produced via immunoSEQ multiplex PCR; TCRdb's table is partial and in-frame only. The data hold millions of clones, with around 95% observed a single time.

Sample: naive CD4+ T cells sorted from blood. This sample's subset: CD45RA+ positively selected. The sequence derives from a man between 18 and 35 years old in good health. The chain uses TRBV19 and TRBJ2-1; 7 bases are a match to TRBD2. The CDR3 reads CASRGEGYNEQFF. The CDR3 DNA reads TGTGCCAGTAGGGGGGAGGGGTACAATGAGCAGTTCTTC.